A selection of T cell receptor beta chains follows, all from one sample in a study of identical twins. TCRdb called the 5' RACE reads again in MiXCR, with one record for every CDR3 protein. Among some 900,000 distinct CDR3 sequences, roughly 12% were seen once, and the ten largest hold about 1.5%. The data were also submitted as part of a second study, on yellow fever vaccine responses in identical twins.

Specimen: PBMCs. The source is a woman under 30 in good health. CDR3s include the opening cysteine and the closing phenylalanine or tryptophan. The D gene is left open where the match is weak. Rows give clone size only sometimes, using once, few, many, or a class for an expanded clone.

v_call,d_call,j_call,clone_size,cdr3_aa,cdr3_nt
TRBV28,NA,TRBJ1-1,NA,CASSFPLATNTEAFF,TGTGCCAGCAGTTTCCCCTTGGCCACGAACACTGAAGCTTTCTTT
TRBV7-9,NA,TRBJ1-2,NA,CASTAGGDSNYGYTF,TGTGCCAGCACCGCCGGGGGAGATTCTAACTATGGCTACACCTTC
TRBV20-1,TRBD2,TRBJ2-5,NA,CSARDLASGIQETQYF,TGCAGTGCTAGAGATCTGGCTAGCGGGATCCAAGAGACCCAGTACTTC
TRBV27,TRBD2,TRBJ2-5,NA,CASSFRASGPQETQYF,TGTGCCAGCAGTTTTAGGGCTAGCGGGCCACAAGAGACCCAGTACTTC
TRBV5-1,NA,TRBJ2-7,few,CASSLAFGDYEQYF,TGCGCCAGCAGCTTGGCCTTCGGAGACTACGAGCAGTACTTC
TRBV9,TRBD2,TRBJ2-2,NA,CASSPPSGRDTGELFF,TGTGCCAGCAGCCCCCCTAGCGGGAGGGACACCGGGGAGCTGTTTTTT
TRBV2,TRBD2,TRBJ2-5,NA,CASRASGSPTYF,TGTGCCAGCAGAGCTAGCGGGAGTCCAACCTACTTC
TRBV7-9,NA,TRBJ1-1,many,CASSLQAPEAFF,TGTGCCAGCAGCCTTCAGGCCCCTGAAGCTTTCTTT
TRBV7-9,TRBD2,TRBJ2-3,many,CASSAGLAFSDTQYF,TGTGCCAGCAGCGCCGGACTAGCGTTTTCAGATACGCAGTATTTT
TRBV6-1,NA,TRBJ2-5,few,CASKGGIRETQYF,TGTGCCAGCAAGGGGGGAATACGGGAGACCCAGTACTTC
TRBV12-3/TRBV12-4,TRBD1,TRBJ2-1,NA,CASSQTQTGSDQFF,TGTGCCAGCAGCCAAACCCAGACAGGGTCTGACCAGTTCTTC
TRBV10-3,TRBD2,TRBJ2-1,few,CAISVAVAGALDEQFF,TGTGCCATCAGTGTCGCAGTAGCGGGAGCTTTGGATGAGCAGTTCTTC
TRBV6-2/TRBV6-3,NA,TRBJ2-1,NA,CVPRVSQPYNEQFF,TGTGTCCCCCGGGTCTCCCAACCTTACAATGAGCAGTTCTTC
TRBV5-1,NA,TRBJ1-1,NA,CAWHGQHEAFF,TGCGCCTGGCACGGGCAGCATGAAGCTTTCTTT
TRBV12-3/TRBV12-4,NA,TRBJ2-6,few,CASSFRPSLLSGANVLTF,TGTGCCAGCAGTTTTAGGCCGTCCCTCCTCTCTGGGGCCAACGTCCTGACTTTC
TRBV4-3,NA,TRBJ2-1,NA,CASSQVILQGPPHIKSSYNEQFF,TGCGCCAGCAGCCAAGTGATCCTTCAGGGGCCCCCTCACATCAAAAGCTCCTACAATGAGCAGTTCTTC
TRBV3-1,NA,TRBJ2-1,many,CASSLGAQYNEQFF,TGTGCCAGCAGCCTTGGGGCCCAATACAATGAGCAGTTCTTC
TRBV3-1,NA,TRBJ1-1,NA,CASSQGVGVTEAFF,TGTGCCAGCAGCCAAGGTGTAGGGGTCACTGAAGCTTTCTTT
TRBV25-1,TRBD2,TRBJ2-7,NA,CASSPRALGLAGRGARGYEQYF,TGTGCCAGCAGTCCGAGGGCCCTGGGACTAGCGGGAAGGGGGGCTCGCGGCTACGAGCAGTACTTC
TRBV6-1,NA,TRBJ1-2,few,CASSHLQDWLDGYTF,TGTGCCAGCAGTCATCTGCAGGATTGGCTGGATGGCTACACCTTC
TRBV4-1,TRBD1,TRBJ1-5,many,CASSQEVGGWSNQPQHF,TGCGCCAGCAGCCAAGAGGTAGGGGGCTGGAGCAATCAGCCCCAGCATTTT
TRBV3-1,TRBD2,TRBJ2-5,NA,CASSHTSGGAGETQYF,TGTGCCAGCAGCCACACTAGCGGGGGGGCAGGAGAGACCCAGTACTTC
TRBV20-1,TRBD2,TRBJ2-1,many,CSARPPGTNFYEQFF,TGCAGTGCTAGACCTCCCGGGACTAATTTCTATGAGCAGTTCTTC
TRBV11-2,TRBD1,TRBJ2-3,NA,CASSLWGTGGPDTQYF,TGTGCCAGCAGCTTGTGGGGGACAGGGGGCCCAGATACGCAGTATTTT
TRBV7-8,NA,TRBJ2-2,few,CASSLGGMPNTGELFF,TGTGCCAGCAGCTTAGGGGGAATGCCGAACACCGGGGAGCTGTTTTTT
TRBV5-6,TRBD1,TRBJ1-6,NA,CASSWGTGVSYNSPLHF,TGTGCCAGCAGCTGGGGGACAGGGGTCTCCTATAATTCACCCCTCCACTTT
TRBV12-3/TRBV12-4,NA,TRBJ2-1,few,CASSSGTGLYNEQFF,TGTGCCAGCAGTTCGGGGACTGGCTTGTACAATGAGCAGTTCTTC
TRBV10-3,NA,TRBJ1-1,few,CAIGVQGSTEAFF,TGTGCCATCGGTGTCCAAGGGAGCACTGAAGCTTTCTTT
TRBV19,TRBD1,TRBJ2-1,few,CASSYLGQGYEQFF,TGTGCCAGTAGTTACCTGGGACAGGGCTATGAGCAGTTCTTC
TRBV6-1,TRBD1,TRBJ1-1,many,CASRRGQGGTEAFF,TGTGCCAGCAGGAGGGGACAGGGGGGAACTGAAGCTTTCTTT
TRBV7-8,NA,TRBJ2-7,NA,CASSLWGRGQRSYEQYF,TGTGCCAGCAGCTTATGGGGGCGGGGACAGCGATCCTACGAGCAGTACTTC
TRBV24-1,NA,TRBJ1-5,few,CATSDARGGNQPQHF,TGTGCCACCAGTGACGCACGGGGTGGCAATCAGCCCCAGCATTTT
TRBV15,TRBD1,TRBJ2-3,NA,CATGGGRAADTQYF,TGTGCCACAGGGGGCGGGCGCGCAGCAGATACGCAGTATTTT
TRBV10-1,TRBD2,TRBJ2-1,few,CASSESTSGGAHEQFF,TGCGCCAGCAGTGAGTCGACCAGCGGGGGGGCCCATGAGCAGTTCTTC
TRBV12-3/TRBV12-4,TRBD1,TRBJ2-1,few,CASSSAGTGGNEQFF,TGTGCCAGCAGTAGTGCTGGGACAGGGGGCAATGAGCAGTTCTTC
TRBV6-1,NA,TRBJ2-2,few,CASRISGDTGELFF,TGTGCCAGCCGCATTTCAGGGGACACCGGGGAGCTGTTTTTT
TRBV12-3/TRBV12-4,NA,TRBJ1-6,few,CASSFEIYNSPLHF,TGTGCCAGCAGTTTTGAGATATATAATTCACCCCTCCACTTT
TRBV28,NA,TRBJ1-5,few,CASSSSGGGYQPQHF,TGTGCCAGCAGTTCTTCCGGAGGGGGGTATCAGCCCCAGCATTTT
TRBV20-1,NA,TRBJ2-1,few,CSARGSRLVTGVDDHNEQFF,TGCAGTGCTAGAGGGTCGAGGCTAGTTACGGGGGTGGATGATCACAATGAGCAGTTCTTC
TRBV12-3/TRBV12-4,NA,TRBJ1-1,few,CASSLVDRVSMNTEAFF,TGTGCCAGCAGTTTAGTCGATAGGGTTTCTATGAACACTGAAGCTTTCTTT
TRBV2,NA,TRBJ2-1,NA,CASAPSTAPEQFF,TGTGCCAGCGCACCATCGACCGCACCCGAGCAGTTCTTC
TRBV5-1,NA,TRBJ2-5,NA,CASSLQGPETQYF,TGCGCCAGCAGCTTGCAGGGGCCAGAGACCCAGTACTTC
TRBV10-3,NA,TRBJ2-7,many,CAISDGGSYEQYF,TGTGCCATCAGTGATGGTGGTTCCTACGAGCAGTACTTC
TRBV7-8,TRBD2,TRBJ2-2,NA,CASSLGPAGPNTGELFF,TGTGCCAGCAGCTTAGGCCCAGCGGGGCCTAACACCGGGGAGCTGTTTTTT
TRBV11-1,TRBD2,TRBJ2-1,few,CASSTVGLAGNEQFF,TGTGCCAGCAGCACAGTGGGACTAGCAGGCAATGAGCAGTTCTTC